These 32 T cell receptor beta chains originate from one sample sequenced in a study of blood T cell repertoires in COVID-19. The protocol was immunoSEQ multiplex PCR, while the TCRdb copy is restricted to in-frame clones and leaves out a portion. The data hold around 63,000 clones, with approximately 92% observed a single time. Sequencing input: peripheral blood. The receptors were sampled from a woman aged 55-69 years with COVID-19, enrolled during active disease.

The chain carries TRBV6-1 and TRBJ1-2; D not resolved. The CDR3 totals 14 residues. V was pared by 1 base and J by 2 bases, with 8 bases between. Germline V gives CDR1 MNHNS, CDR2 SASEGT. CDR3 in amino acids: CASSEDGGNYGYTF. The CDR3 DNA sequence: TGTGCCAGCAGTGAAGATGGCGGCAACTATGGCTACACCTTC.

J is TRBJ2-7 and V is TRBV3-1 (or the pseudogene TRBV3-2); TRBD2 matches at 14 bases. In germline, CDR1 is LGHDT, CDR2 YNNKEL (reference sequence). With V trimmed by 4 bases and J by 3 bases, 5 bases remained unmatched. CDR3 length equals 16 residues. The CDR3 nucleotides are TGTGCCAGCAGCCCGGGACTAGCGGGAGTGGGCTACGAGCAGTACTTC. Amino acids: CASSPGLAGVGYEQYF.

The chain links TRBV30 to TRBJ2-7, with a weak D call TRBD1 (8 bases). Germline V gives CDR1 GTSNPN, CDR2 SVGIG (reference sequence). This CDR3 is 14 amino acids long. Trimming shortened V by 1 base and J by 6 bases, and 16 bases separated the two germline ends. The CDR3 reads CAWSGLTGEGEQYF. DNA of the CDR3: TGTGCCTGGAGTGGCCTGACAGGGGAGGGCGAGCAGTACTTC.

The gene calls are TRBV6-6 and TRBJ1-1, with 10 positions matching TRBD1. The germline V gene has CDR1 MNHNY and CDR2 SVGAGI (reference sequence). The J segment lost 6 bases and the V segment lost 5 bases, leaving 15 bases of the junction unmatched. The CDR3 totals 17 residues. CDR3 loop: CASSRQGAGARRPEAFF. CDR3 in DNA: TGTGCCAGCAGTCGACAGGGGGCTGGGGCCCGGCGACCTGAAGCTTTCTTT.

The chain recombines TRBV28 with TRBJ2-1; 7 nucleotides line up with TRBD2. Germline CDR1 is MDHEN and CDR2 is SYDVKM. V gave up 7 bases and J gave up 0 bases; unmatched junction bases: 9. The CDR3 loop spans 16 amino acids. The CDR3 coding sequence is TGTGCCAGCACCCTGTCTGGCGGGAGCTCCTACAATGAGCAGTTCTTC. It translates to CASTLSGGSSYNEQFF.

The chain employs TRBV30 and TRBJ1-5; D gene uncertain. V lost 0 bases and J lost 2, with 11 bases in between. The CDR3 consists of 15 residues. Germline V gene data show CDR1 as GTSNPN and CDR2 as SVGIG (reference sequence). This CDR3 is CAWSVRGSGNQPQHF. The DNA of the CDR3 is TGTGCCTGGAGTGTACGGGGAAGTGGCAATCAGCCCCAGCATTTT.

The CDR3 sequence: CASSLIAGGDNQPQHF. In DNA, the CDR3 is TGTGCCAGCTCACTCATCGCGGGGGGCGACAACCAGCCCCAGCATTTT. The J gene is TRBJ1-5, the V gene TRBV18; a possible D gene is TRBD1 (6 bases). The V end lost 4 bases, the J end lost 7 bases, and 20 bases lay between the germline ends. This CDR3 region has 16 residues. Germline loops: CDR1 KGHSH, CDR2 LQKENI. Complete variable domain (other parts from reference TRBV18 and TRBJ1-5): NAGVMQNPRHLVRRRGQEARLRCSPMKGHSHVYWYRQLPEEGLKFMVYLQKENIIDESGMPKERFSAEFPKEGPSILRIQQVVRGDSAAYFCASSLIAGGDNQPQHFGDGTRLSIL.

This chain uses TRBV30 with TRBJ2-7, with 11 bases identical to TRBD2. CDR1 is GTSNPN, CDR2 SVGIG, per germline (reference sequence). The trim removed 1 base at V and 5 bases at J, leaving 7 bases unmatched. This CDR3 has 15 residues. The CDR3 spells CAWSGASGRRHEQYF. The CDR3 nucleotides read TGTGCCTGGAGTGGTGCTAGCGGGAGGAGGCACGAGCAGTACTTC. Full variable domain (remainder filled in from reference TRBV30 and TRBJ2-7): SQTIHQWPATLVQPVGSPLSLECTVEGTSNPNLYWYRQAAGRGLQLLFYSVGIGQISSEVPQNLSASRPQDRQFILSSKKLLLSDSGFYLCAWSGASGRRHEQYFGPGTRLTVT.

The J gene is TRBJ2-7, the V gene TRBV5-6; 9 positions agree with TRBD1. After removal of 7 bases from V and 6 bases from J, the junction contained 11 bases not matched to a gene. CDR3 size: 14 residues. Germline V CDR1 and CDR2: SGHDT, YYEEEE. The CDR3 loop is CASRAGTGLSEQYF. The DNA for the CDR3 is TGTGCCAGCCGGGCTGGGACAGGGCTTAGCGAGCAGTACTTC.

The CDR3 is CASSLGGTGVFGYTF. The DNA of the CDR3 is TGTGCCAGCAGCTTAGGGGGGACAGGGGTATTTGGCTACACCTTC. This chain joins TRBV7-2 and TRBJ1-2; 10 nucleotides match TRBD1. Germline V gene sequence: CDR1 SGHTA, CDR2 FQGNSA. The junction had 6 bases not matched to a gene; V was cut back by 1 base and J by 7 bases. The CDR3 extends over 15 amino acids.

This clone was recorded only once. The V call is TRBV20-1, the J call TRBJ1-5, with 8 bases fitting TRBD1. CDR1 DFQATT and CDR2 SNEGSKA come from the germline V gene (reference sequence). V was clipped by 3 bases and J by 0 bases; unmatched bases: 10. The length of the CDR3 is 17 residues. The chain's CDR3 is CSASRGRGQYSNQPQHF. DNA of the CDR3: TGCAGTGCTAGTCGCGGCAGGGGGCAATATAGCAATCAGCCCCAGCATTTT.

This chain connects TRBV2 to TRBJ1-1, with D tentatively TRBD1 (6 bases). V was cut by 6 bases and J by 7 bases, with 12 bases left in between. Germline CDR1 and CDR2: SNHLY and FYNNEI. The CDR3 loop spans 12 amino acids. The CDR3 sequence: CASRLRDIEAFF. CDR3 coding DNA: TGTGCCAGCAGGTTAAGGGACATTGAAGCTTTCTTT. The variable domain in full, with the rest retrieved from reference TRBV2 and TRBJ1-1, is EPEVTQTPSHQVTQMGQEVILRCVPISNHLYFYWYRQILGQKVEFLVSFYNNEISEKSEIFDDQFSVERPDGSNFTLKIRSTKLEDSAMYFCASRLRDIEAFFGQGTRLTVV.

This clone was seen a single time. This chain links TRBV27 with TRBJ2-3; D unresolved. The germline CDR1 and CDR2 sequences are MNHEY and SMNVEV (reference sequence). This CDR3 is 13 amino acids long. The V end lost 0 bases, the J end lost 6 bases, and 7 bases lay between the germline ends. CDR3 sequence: CASSLSNYDTQYF. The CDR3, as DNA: TGTGCCAGCAGTTTATCAAACTATGATACGCAGTATTTT.

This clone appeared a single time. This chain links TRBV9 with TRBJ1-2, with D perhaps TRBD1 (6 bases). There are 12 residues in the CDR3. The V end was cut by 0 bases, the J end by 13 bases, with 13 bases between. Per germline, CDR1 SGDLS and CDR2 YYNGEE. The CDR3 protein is CASSVGTDLPTF. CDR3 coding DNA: TGTGCCAGCAGCGTAGGGACAGACCTTCCCACCTTC.

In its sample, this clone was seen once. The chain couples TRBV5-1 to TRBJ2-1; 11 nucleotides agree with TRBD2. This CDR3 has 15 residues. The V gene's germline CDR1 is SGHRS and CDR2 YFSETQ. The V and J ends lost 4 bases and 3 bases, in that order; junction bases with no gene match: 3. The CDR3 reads CASSTSGSVYNEQFF. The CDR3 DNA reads TGCGCCAGCAGCACTAGCGGGAGCGTCTACAATGAGCAGTTCTTC.

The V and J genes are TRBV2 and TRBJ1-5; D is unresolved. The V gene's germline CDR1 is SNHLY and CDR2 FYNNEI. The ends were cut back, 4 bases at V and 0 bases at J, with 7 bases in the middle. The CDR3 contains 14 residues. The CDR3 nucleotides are TGTGCCAGCAGTGGTACTACTAGCAATCAGCCCCAGCATTTT. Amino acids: CASSGTTSNQPQHF.

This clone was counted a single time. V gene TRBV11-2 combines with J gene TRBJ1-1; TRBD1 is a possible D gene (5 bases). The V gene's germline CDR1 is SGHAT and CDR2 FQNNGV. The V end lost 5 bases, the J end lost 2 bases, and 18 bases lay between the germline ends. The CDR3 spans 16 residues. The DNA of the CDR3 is TGTGCCAGCAGCACTTGGGGGGGGAGTCGAAACACTGAAGCTTTCTTT. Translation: CASSTWGGSRNTEAFF. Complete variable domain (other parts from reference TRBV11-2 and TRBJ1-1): EAGVAQSPRYKIIEKRQSVAFWCNPISGHATLYWYQQILGQGPKLLIQFQNNGVVDDSQLPKDRFSAERLKGVDSTLKIQPAKLEDSAVYLCASSTWGGSRNTEAFFGQGTRLTVV.

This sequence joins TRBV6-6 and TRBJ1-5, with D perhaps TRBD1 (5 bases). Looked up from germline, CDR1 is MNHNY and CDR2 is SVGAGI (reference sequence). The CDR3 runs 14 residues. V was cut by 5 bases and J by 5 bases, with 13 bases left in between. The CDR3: CASSGKRGYQPQHF. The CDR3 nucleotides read TGTGCCAGCAGTGGGAAACGGGGGTATCAGCCCCAGCATTTT.

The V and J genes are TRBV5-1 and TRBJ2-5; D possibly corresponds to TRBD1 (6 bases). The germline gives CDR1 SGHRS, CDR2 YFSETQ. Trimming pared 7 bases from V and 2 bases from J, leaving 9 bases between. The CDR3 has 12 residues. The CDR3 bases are TGCGCCAGCCGGACAGTACAAGAGACCCAGTACTTC. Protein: CASRTVQETQYF. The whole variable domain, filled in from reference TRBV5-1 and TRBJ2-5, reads KAGVTQTPRYLIKTRGQQVTLSCSPISGHRSVSWYQQTPGQGLQFLFEYFSETQRNKGNFPGRFSGRQFSNSRSEMNVSTLELGDSALYLCASRTVQETQYFGPGTRLLVL.

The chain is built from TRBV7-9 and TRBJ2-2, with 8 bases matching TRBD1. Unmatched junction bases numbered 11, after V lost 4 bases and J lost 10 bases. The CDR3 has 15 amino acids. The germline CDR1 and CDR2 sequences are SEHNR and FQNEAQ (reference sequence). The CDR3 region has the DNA TGTGCCAGCAGCTATAGGACAGGGATAATAGCGGAGCTGTTTTTT. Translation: CASSYRTGIIAELFF.

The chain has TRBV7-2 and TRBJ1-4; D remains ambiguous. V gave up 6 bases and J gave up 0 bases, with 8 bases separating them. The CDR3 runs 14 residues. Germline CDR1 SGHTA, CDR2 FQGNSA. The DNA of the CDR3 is TGTGCCAGCAGTCCAGGTGCAACTAATGAAAAACTGTTTTTT. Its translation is CASSPGATNEKLFF.

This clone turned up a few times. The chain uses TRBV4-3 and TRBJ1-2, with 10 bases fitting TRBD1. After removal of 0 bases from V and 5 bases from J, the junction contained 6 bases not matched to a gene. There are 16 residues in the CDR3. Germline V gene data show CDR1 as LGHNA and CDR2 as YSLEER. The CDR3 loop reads CASSQDGTGVRYGYTF. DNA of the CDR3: TGCGCCAGCAGCCAAGATGGGACAGGGGTTCGGTATGGCTACACCTTC.

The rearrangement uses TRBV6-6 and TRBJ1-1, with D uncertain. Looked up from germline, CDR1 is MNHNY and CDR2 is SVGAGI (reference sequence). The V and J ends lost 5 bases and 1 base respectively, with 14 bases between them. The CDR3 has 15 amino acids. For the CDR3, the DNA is TGTGCCAGCAGTCCACAGTCTACCCCGAACACTGAAGCTTTCTTT. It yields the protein CASSPQSTPNTEAFF.

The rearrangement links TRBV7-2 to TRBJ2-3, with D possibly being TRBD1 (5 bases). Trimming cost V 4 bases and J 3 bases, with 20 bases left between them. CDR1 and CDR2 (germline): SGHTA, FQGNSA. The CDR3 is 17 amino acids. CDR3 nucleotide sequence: TGTGCCAGCAGCTCCATCTCGTGGCAGGGTAGAACAGATACGCAGTATTTT. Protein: CASSSISWQGRTDTQYF.

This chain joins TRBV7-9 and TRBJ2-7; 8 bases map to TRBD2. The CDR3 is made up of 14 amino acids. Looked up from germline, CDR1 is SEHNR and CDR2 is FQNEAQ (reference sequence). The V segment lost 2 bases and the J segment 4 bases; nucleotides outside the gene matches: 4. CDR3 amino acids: CASSLPGLAYEQYF. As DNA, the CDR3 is TGTGCCAGCAGCTTACCCGGACTAGCTTACGAGCAGTACTTC.

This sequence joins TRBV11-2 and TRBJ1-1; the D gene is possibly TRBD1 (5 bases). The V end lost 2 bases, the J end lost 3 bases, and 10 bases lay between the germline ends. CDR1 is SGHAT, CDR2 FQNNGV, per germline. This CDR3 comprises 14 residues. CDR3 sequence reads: CASSLQGMDTEAFF. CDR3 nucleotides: TGTGCCAGCAGCTTACAGGGTATGGACACTGAAGCTTTCTTT.

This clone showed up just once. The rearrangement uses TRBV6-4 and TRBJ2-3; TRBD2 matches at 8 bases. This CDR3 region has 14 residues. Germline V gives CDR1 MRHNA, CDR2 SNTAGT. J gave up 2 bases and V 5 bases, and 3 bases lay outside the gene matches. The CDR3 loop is CASSTSGTTDTQYF. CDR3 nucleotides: TGTGCCAGCAGTACTAGCGGTACCACAGATACGCAGTATTTT.

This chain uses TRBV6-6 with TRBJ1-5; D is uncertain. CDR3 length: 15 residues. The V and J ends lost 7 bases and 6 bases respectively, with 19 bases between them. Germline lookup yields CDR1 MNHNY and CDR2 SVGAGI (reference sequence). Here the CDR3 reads CASNNPQVLAQPQHF. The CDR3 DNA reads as TGTGCCAGCAACAACCCGCAGGTCCTGGCTCAGCCCCAGCATTTT.

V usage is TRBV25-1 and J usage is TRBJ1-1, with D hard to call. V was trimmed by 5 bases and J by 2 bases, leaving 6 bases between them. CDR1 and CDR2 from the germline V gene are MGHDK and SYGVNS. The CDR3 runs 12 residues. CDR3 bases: TGTGCCAGCAGTCGTCTTAACACTGAAGCTTTCTTT. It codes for CASSRLNTEAFF. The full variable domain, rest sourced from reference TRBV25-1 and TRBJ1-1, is EADIYQTPRYLVIGTGKKITLECSQTMGHDKMYWYQQDPGMELHLIHYSYGVNSTEKGDLSSESTVSRIRTEHFPLTLESARPSHTSQYLCASSRLNTEAFFGQGTRLTVV.

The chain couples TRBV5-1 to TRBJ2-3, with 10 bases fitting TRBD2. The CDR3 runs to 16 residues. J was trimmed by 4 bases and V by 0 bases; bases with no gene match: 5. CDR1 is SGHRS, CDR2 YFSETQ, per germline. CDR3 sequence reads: CASSLVGSGRPDTQYF. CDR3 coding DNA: TGCGCCAGCAGCTTGGTGGGTAGCGGGAGGCCAGATACGCAGTATTTT.

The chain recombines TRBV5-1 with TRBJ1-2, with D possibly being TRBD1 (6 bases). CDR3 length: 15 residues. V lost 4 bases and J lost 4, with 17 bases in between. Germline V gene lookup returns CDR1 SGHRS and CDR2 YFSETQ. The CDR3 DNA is TGCGCCAGCAGCAAAGGGGACACCGGTACCTATGGCTACACCTTC. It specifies CASSKGDTGTYGYTF.

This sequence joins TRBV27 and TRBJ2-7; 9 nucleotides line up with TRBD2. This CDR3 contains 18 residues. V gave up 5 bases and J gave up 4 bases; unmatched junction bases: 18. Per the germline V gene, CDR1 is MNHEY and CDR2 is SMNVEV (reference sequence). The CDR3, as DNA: TGTGCCAGCAGTCCTTACAGGGCTGGGGCGGGAGGGCCGTACGAGCAGTACTTC. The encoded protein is CASSPYRAGAGGPYEQYF.